This T cell receptor (beta chain) originates from a study of cytomegalovirus exposure and HLA in healthy donors (TCRdb year 2017). About the investigation overall: An earlier analysis of several hundred of the donors reported around 280 Gb of sequence data and 90 million to 120 million unique TCR beta sequences obtained from about 170 million T cells. An early release that covered about 600 HLA-typed donors contained approximately 300 gigabases of sequencing data and around 85 million unique TCR sequences. Among the approximately 420 genotyped donors, around 81% belonged to the genetic ancestry cluster associated with self-reported Caucasian donors. The aim of the study was to test whether cataloging public T cell receptors could identify signatures of past pathogen exposure. The study used immunosequencing to profile the T cell repertoires of approximately 630 subjects and linked those repertoires to cytomegalovirus serostatus. Along with the roughly 610-subject first cohort, a separate validation cohort of over a hundred different subjects was used. To predict cytomegalovirus infection status, the study combined high-throughput TCR immunosequencing, statistical association of individual TCRs with disease status, and machine learning. A later analysis re-examined previously published TCR beta repertoires from more than 650 donors and added high-resolution HLA genotyping to investigate patterns of TCR occurrence. The later analysis used no new phenotypic data to find candidate immune exposures, relying instead on TCR beta sequences and their occurrence across donors. An earlier analysis of some 500 of the donors applied high-throughput TCR beta sequencing to assess whether each TCR beta V gene segment acted as functional or pseudogenic. Alongside the repertoire data, information on donor age, sex, ethnicity and CMV serostatus was compiled. Genome-wide SNP genotypes for about three fifths of the 666 donors were used in a later genetic analysis, which treated that subset as a discovery cohort. Every discovery cohort repertoire had been produced on one sequencing platform. Class I and class II HLA loci were covered by the typing at four-digit resolution. Typing coverage varied by locus: roughly 620-640 donors for A, B, C, DRB1 and DQB1; some 520 for DQA1; about 570 for DPA1; around 450 for DPB1. Roughly 5 DR-DQ haplotypes were treated as single units for association and clustering because of strong linkage in the cohort. Among 350 to 400 genotyped donors of the cohort, an average of roughly 240,000 unique TCR beta nucleotide sequences were sequenced per donor, 15% to 20% of them non-productive. What the work shows at the level of the full study, not this receptor alone: An earlier analysis of approximately 500 of the donors showed that most TCR beta V segments appeared in productive rearrangements either about 87% or about 30% of the time, which broadly matched IMGT annotations. Only TCR beta chains were sequenced in this cohort, and the absence of alpha or paired-chain data limited detectable features. In a later analysis, most CMV-associated TCR beta chains were found to appear HLA-restricted, with HLA associations seemingly driven largely by CMV exposure. Cytomegalovirus status was reported to be diagnosed by the classifier with high specificity and sensitivity in both the original and validation cohorts. Roughly uniform sequencing depth across donors was assumed in presence/absence analyses, although this assumption may not hold. A few of the identified cytomegalovirus-associated TCR beta chains were confirmed in vitro to be specific for cytomegalovirus antigens. Because some donors lacked HLA typing at each locus, the association tests relied only on the typed subset. According to a later analysis, parvovirus B19, influenza, CMV and Epstein-Barr virus appeared linked to several top co-occurrence clusters. The 87-base-pair reads could not distinguish some IMGT-functional V segments, including TRBV6-2 and TRBV6-3, so those segments were excluded. CMV serostatus was the only immune exposure information available for the cohort. Compared with equally common non-associated chains, HLA-associated TCR beta chains in a later analysis were more clonally expanded and had lower generation probabilities. Correlated functional status among segregating V segments might be attributable to linkage disequilibrium, but an unknown experimental factor could not be ruled out. Because counts were too low, more than 15 rarely observed V segments, including chromosome 9 orphons, were left out of the earlier analysis of 587 of the donors. Compared with the roughly 670-donor mean, donors in an Asian-associated ancestry cluster had fewer N-insertions in productive TCRs, according to a later genetic analysis. Assigning TCR associations to individual alleles was difficult when HLA alleles, especially DR and DQ, strongly co-occurred. At a false discovery rate of 0.05, a later analysis linked some 17,000 TCR beta sequences to specific HLA alleles. A later genetic analysis associated a missense DCLRE1C variant with V-gene and J-gene trimming of TCR beta chains, and an independent cohort replicated the association. A further reported finding was that TCR beta sequences accurately predicted the HLA-A and HLA-B alleles for most subjects in the first cohort. In the study, about 150 TCR beta chains were listed as associated with cytomegalovirus. It was suggested by the authors that the approach could potentially be generalized to other disease states and immunological phenotypes. A group of highly shared sequence variants was considered likely to be a technical artifact of the sequencing pipeline. Across donors, most TCR sequences were observed very rarely, whereas some public TCRs were present in many individuals. In a later analysis, TCR association rates were found to vary across HLA loci, with the most associated TCRs seen for DRB1 alleles and the fewest for HLA-C alleles.

Note on this clone: Which antigen it targets is not known. No quality values exist for individual bases; no much larger clone is one base distant.

The method was the immunoSEQ multiplex PCR assay. A mixture of 60 forward primers for TCR Vbeta segments and 13 reverse primers for TCR Jbeta segments was used in the multiplex PCR. A multiplex PCR assay on genomic DNA amplified the CDR3 region of rearranged TCR beta genes. Amplified TCR beta libraries were sequenced as 87-base-pair reads on the Illumina HiSeq System. Turning to the authors' computational methods: Across the 500 to 700 repertoires, a later analysis counted approximately 75 million unique TCR beta chains, about 10 million of which were shared by at least two donors. To remove PCR and sequencing errors, raw reads were error-corrected and collapsed into unique sequences using a nearest-neighbor algorithm that merged closely related sequences. V, D and J gene segments were assigned by aligning CDR3 sequences to IMGT reference sequences. For a sequence to be retained, a match of at least six nucleotides was required to both a V gene segment and a J gene segment. Rearrangements were called productive when the CDR3 lacked stop codons and stayed in frame with V and J; all others were non-productive. CDR3 was defined according to IMGT convention as the region running from the second conserved V-encoded cysteine to the conserved J-encoded phenylalanine. The earlier analysis of 500 to 750 of the donors excluded any sequence lacking an unambiguous match to a single V gene segment. An earlier analysis of roughly 590 of the donors called V segments functional above 56.7% productive rearrangements and segregating when the between-donor standard deviation exceeded 5%. A statistical classification framework was developed to diagnose cytomegalovirus status using the catalog of TCR beta chain sequences. In a later analysis, TCR nucleotide sequences were compared against IMGT/GENE-DB human TR gene sequences so that V and J genes could be assigned. Using the TCRdist pipeline, a later analysis assigned CDR3 sequences along with most-parsimonious VDJ recombination scenarios. A later analysis defined each TCR beta chain by its CDR3 amino acid sequence plus V-gene family, and excluded reads lacking a unique V-gene family. To address suspected cross-contamination and a sequencing artifact, a later analysis removed 592 highly shared, low-generation-probability nucleotide sequences. For each public chain, a later analysis derived a clonal expansion index from normalized ranks of inferred template counts within each repertoire. In a later analysis, generation probabilities were computed using a VDJ recombination model fitted to out-of-frame rearrangements, and the results were checked against IGoR. In a later analysis, TCR-TCR, TCR-HLA and TCR-CMV co-occurrence was scored with hypergeometric tests, and a repertoire-size bias correction was applied to TCR pairs. A later analysis estimated false discovery rates by permuting HLA or CMV assignments 20 times. In a later analysis, co-occurring TCRs were grouped using DBSCAN, and TCRdist sequence similarity was added for clustering within HLA-allele-positive subsets. For co-occurrence clustering, repertoires with fewer than 30,000 or more than 120,000 public chains were excluded, along with four to six repertoires with anomalous nucleotide sharing. TCRdb stores this immuneACCESS table with in-frame sequences only. Part of the clones is absent; in the studies checked, under half of the shortfall reflects unresolved V genes, and no reason is known for the rest. That table supplies the V and J calls and clone size; D and trimming were determined from the DNA. A total of around 140,000 clones appear in this sample, approximately 83% of them only once. The ten largest clones add up to approximately 2.4% of the sample.

Including the terminal cysteine and phenylalanine, the CDR3 comprises 15 residues. Only the CDR3 part of the read is kept: 45 bases, read in frame from the first base. V was cut back by 2 bases and J by 5 bases, leaving a gap of 15 bases between them. CDR1 SGHTA and CDR2 FQGTGA were looked up in the germline V gene. The cohort was made up of about 610 healthy bone marrow donors. Cohort members were all nominally healthy when sampled, although unrecorded immune exposures were likely present. The donor tested CMV seronegative, placing the donor among the 350 or so seronegative members of the cohort. A peripheral blood sample was provided by each donor, and peripheral blood mononuclear cells were used for TCR beta sequencing. Genomic DNA extraction from the blood cell samples was performed with the Qiagen DNeasy Blood Extraction Kit.

This sequence was found in a male donor in good health and CMV-seronegative. The rearrangement combines TRBV7-3 with TRBJ2-5; perhaps TRBD2 is the D gene, with 6 bases matching. What was sequenced was PBMCs. The CDR3 has the sequence CASSLALGAGETQYF. The DNA is as follows: TGTGCCAGCAGCTTAGCCCTTGGGGCGGGGGAGACCCAGTACTTC.